The present T cell receptor beta chain was sequenced within a study of blood T cell repertoires in COVID-19. Profiled with immunoSEQ multiplex PCR; TCRdb holds only in-frame clones, not every one. The table has roughly 400,000 clones, roughly 88% seen once; the top ten hold 1.4% to 1.5%. The study assigned cohorts using participant-reported clinical history. V trimming: 9 bases; J trimming: 8 bases; junction bases outside the gene matches: 7. Germline V CDR1 and CDR2: WNHNN, SYGVQD (reference sequence). The CDR3 totals 13 residues. The clonotype comes from a woman under 30 who had been exposed to COVID-19. The chain couples TRBV10-1 to TRBJ2-2, with TRBD1 matching 9 bases. Source material: PBMCs or T cells enriched from blood (not recorded which). CDR3 sequence reads: CASRGQGTGELFF. In DNA, the CDR3 is TGCGCCAGTAGGGGACAGGGAACGGGGGAGCTGTTTTTT.